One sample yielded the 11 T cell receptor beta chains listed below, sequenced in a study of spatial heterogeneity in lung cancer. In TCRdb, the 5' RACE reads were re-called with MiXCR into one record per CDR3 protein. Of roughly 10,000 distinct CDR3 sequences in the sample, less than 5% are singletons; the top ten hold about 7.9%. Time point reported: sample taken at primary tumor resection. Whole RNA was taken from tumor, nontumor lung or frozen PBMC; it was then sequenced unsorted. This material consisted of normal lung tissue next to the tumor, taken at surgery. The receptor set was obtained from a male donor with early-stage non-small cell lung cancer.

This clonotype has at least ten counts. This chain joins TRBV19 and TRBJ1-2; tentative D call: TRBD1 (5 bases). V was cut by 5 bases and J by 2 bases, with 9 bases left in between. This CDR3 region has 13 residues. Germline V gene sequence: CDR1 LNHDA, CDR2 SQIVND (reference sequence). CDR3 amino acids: CASSLQVNYGYTF. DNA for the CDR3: TGTGCCAGTAGTTTACAGGTCAACTATGGCTACACCTTC.

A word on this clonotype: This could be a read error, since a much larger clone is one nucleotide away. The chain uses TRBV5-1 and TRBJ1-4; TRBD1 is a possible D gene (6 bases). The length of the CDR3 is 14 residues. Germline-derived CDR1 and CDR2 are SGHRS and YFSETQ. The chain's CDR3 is CAISYRATNEKLFF. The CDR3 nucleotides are TGCGCCATCAGCTACAGGGCAACTAATGAAAAACTGTTTTTT.

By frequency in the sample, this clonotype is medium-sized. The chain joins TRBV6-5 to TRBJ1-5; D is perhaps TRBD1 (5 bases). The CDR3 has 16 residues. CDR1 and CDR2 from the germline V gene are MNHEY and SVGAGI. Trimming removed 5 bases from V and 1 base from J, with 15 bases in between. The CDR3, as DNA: TGTGCCAGCAGTCAAGCGAGGGGTGTGAGCAATCAGCCCCAGCATTTT. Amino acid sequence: CASSQARGVSNQPQHF.

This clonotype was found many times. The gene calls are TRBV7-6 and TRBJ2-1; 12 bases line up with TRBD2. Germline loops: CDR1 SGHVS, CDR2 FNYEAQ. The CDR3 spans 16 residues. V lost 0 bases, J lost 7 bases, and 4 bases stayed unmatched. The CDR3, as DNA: TGTGCCAGCAGCTTAGCGACTAGCGGGAGTAGAAATGAGCAGTTCTTC. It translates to CASSLATSGSRNEQFF. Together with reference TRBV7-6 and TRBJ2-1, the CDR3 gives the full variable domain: GAGVSQSPRYKVTKRGQDVALRCDPISGHVSLYWYRQALGQGPEFLTYFNYEAQQDKSGLPNDRFSAERPEGSISTLTIQRTEQRDSAMYRCASSLATSGSRNEQFFGPGTRLTVL.

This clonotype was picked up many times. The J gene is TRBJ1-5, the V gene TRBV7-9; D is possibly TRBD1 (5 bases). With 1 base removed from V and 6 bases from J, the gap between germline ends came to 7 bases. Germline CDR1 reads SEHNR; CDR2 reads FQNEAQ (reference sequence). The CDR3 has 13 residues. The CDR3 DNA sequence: TGTGCCAGCAGCTTAGGTGGGGCTCAGCCCCAGCATTTT. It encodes CASSLGGAQPQHF.

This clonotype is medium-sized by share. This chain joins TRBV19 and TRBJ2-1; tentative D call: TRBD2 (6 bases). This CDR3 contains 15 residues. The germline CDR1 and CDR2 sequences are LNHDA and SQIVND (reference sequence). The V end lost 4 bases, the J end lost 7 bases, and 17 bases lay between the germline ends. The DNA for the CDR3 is TGTGCCAGTAGTAAGGGACTTTTAGGTGGAAATGAGCAGTTCTTC. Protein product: CASSKGLLGGNEQFF.

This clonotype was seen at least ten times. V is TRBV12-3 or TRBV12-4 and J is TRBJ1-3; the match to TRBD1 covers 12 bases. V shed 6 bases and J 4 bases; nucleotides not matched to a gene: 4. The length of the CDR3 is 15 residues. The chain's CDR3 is CASRGQGAHGNTIYF. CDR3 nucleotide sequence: TGTGCCAGCAGGGGACAGGGGGCGCACGGAAACACCATATATTTT.

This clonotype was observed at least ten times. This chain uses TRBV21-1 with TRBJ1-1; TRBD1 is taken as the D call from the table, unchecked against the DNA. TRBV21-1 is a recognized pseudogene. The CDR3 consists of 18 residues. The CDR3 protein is CASSKALGQGVENTEAFF. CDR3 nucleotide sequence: TGTGCCAGCAGCAAAGCGCTAGGACAGGGAGTAGAGAACACTGAAGCTTTCTTT.

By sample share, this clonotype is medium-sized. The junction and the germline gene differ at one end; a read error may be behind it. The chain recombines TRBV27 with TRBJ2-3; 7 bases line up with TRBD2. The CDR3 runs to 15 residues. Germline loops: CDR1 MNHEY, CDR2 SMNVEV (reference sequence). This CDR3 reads CASSIGGSSIDTQYF. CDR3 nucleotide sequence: TGTGCCAGCTCAATAGGCGGGAGCAGCATAGATACGCAGTATTTT.

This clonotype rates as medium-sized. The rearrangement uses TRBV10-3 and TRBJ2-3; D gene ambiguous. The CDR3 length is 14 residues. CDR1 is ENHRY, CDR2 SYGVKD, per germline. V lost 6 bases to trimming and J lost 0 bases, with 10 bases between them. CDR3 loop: CAIRESGSTDTQYF. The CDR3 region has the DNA TGTGCCATCAGGGAATCGGGTAGCACAGATACGCAGTATTTT.

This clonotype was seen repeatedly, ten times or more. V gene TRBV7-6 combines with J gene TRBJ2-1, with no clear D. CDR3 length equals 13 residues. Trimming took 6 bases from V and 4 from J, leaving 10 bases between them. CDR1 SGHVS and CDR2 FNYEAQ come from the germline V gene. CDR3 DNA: TGTGCCAGCAGTCCCAGTGTTTACAATGAGCAGTTCTTC. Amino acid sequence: CASSPSVYNEQFF.